This T cell receptor (beta chain) was sequenced in a study of OX40 agonist ivuxolimab in advanced cancers. Study in general: At 75% to 90% male, the cohort had a mean age of around 56 years, ranging from roughly 20 to 80.

Sequencing used immunoSEQ multiplex PCR; TCRdb keeps in-frame clones, though not all of them. The sample holds about 50,000 clones, roughly 90% seen once. Blood sampling was done at baseline, cycle 4 day 1, and cycle 7 day 1. Trimming took off 3 bases at V and 8 bases at J, with 19 bases between the two ends. Germline V lookup: CDR1 SQVTM, CDR2 ANQGSEA. The CDR3 consists of 15 residues. This specimen consisted of CD4+ or CD8+ T cells sorted from blood, obtained in a trial of the OX40 agonist ivuxolimab. The rearrangement uses TRBV29-1 and TRBJ2-2, with D perhaps TRBD1 (6 bases). The sequence was obtained from an adult with an advanced solid tumor such as melanoma, head and neck, liver or kidney cancer. CDR3 protein: CSVDGDDPGAGELFF. The CDR3 DNA follows: TGCAGCGTTGATGGTGATGACCCAGGGGCTGGGGAGCTGTTTTTT.